Presented here are 30 T cell receptor beta chains from one specimen sequenced in a study of blood T cell repertoires in COVID-19. Produced via immunoSEQ multiplex PCR; TCRdb's table is partial and in-frame only. The sample gives roughly 9,200 clones, 80% of which show up once; around 7.2% is in the top ten. Sequenced sample: peripheral blood. These receptors all come from a man aged 65 to 79 with active COVID-19.

The CDR3 nucleotides read TGTGCCAGCAGTCAACAGCGGGAAGAGACCCAGTACTTC. Protein sequence: CASSQQREETQYF. The rearrangement uses TRBV7-2 and TRBJ2-5, with a weak D call TRBD2 (6 bases). Trimming removed 6 bases from V and 3 bases from J, with 11 bases in between. This CDR3 has 13 residues. Germline-derived CDR1 and CDR2 are SGHTA and FQGNSA.

This rearrangement joins TRBV24-1 to TRBJ2-3; 8 bases are a match to TRBD1. With V trimmed by 3 bases and J by 1 base, 11 bases remained unmatched. The CDR3 loop spans 18 amino acids. Germline V CDR1 and CDR2: KGHDR, SFDVKD. The CDR3 DNA follows: TGTGCCACCAGTGATCCCGCCCTCCCGGACAGGGGCACAGATACGCAGTATTTT. It codes for CATSDPALPDRGTDTQYF.

The chain links TRBV20-1 to TRBJ1-1, with D possibly matching TRBD1 (6 bases). CDR3 length: 11 residues. Per the germline V gene, CDR1 is DFQATT and CDR2 is SNEGSKA (reference sequence). Trimming cost V 6 bases and J 10 bases, with 15 bases left between them. This chain's CDR3 is CSAQWTEGAFF. CDR3 bases: TGCAGTGCCCAATGGACAGAGGGAGCTTTCTTT.

The J gene is TRBJ2-3, the V gene TRBV2; the D gene is possibly TRBD2 (7 bases). Germline V gives CDR1 SNHLY, CDR2 FYNNEI. V was cut by 6 bases and J by 0 bases, with 16 bases left in between. This CDR3 is built from 16 residues. The CDR3, as DNA: TGTGCCAGCAGACGGGGGGCGCTTATTAGCACAGATACGCAGTATTTT. As protein: CASRRGALISTDTQYF.

The chain is built from TRBV6-6 and TRBJ1-6; no clear D. The CDR3 extends over 15 amino acids. V lost 7 bases to trimming and J lost 0 bases, with 10 bases between them. CDR1 is MNHNY and CDR2 is SVGAGI in the germline V gene (reference sequence). The CDR3 DNA sequence: TGTGCCAGCACCTCCGGGAGCTCCTATAATTCACCCCTCCACTTT. Translated, it gives CASTSGSSYNSPLHF.

The chain links TRBV3-1 (or the pseudogene TRBV3-2) to TRBJ2-5, with TRBD2 identical over 9 bases. Trimming cost V 0 bases and J 4 bases; bases outside gene matches: 9. The CDR3 runs 17 residues. Germline CDR1 reads LGHDT; CDR2 reads YNNKEL (reference sequence). This CDR3 is CASSQDPRGAGGETQYF. The CDR3 nucleotides are TGTGCCAGCAGCCAAGATCCCCGGGGAGCGGGGGGAGAGACCCAGTACTTC.

The CDR3 DNA reads TGTGCCAGCAGTGAAGACCCGGGACAGGGGGCTAGGAGCAATCAGCCCCAGCATTTT. It yields the protein CASSEDPGQGARSNQPQHF. The chain uses TRBV6-1 and TRBJ1-5, with 12 positions matching TRBD1. The CDR3 has 19 amino acids. V lost 1 base and J lost 1; bases outside the gene matches: 8. Germline CDR1 and CDR2: MNHNS and SASEGT.

This clone has a single count. The CDR3 is CASSPGTETGHIYF. CDR3 DNA sequence: TGTGCCAGTAGTCCGGGAACGGAGACAGGCCACATATATTTT. The V and J genes are TRBV19 and TRBJ1-3; weak D call: TRBD1 (6 bases). Looked up from germline, CDR1 is LNHDA and CDR2 is SQIVND (reference sequence). The CDR3 totals 14 residues. V lost 5 bases and J lost 12, with 20 bases in between. The whole variable domain, filled in from reference TRBV19 and TRBJ1-3, reads DGGITQSPKYLFRKEGQNVTLSCEQNLNHDAMYWYRQDPGQGLRLIYYSQIVNDFQKGDIAEGYSVSREKKESFPLTVTSAQKNPTAFYLCASSPGTETGHIYFGEGSWLTVV.

The V gene is TRBV28, the J gene TRBJ1-2; D unresolved. This CDR3 is 10 amino acids long. CDR1 is MDHEN, CDR2 SYDVKM, per germline. V was shortened by 5 bases and J by 14 bases, with 12 bases between the two germline ends. For the CDR3, the DNA is TGTGCCAGCAGTACATCCAGAAAGACCTTC. As protein: CASSTSRKTF.

V and J are TRBV28 and TRBJ2-5; TRBD2 matches 8 bases. The junction had 9 bases not matched to a gene; V was cut back by 3 bases and J by 3 bases. The length of the CDR3 is 16 residues. From germline, CDR1 is MDHEN and CDR2 SYDVKM. The CDR3 bases are TGTGCCAGCAGTTTCGGTGAGCGGGAGCTGGAAGAGACCCAGTACTTC. The encoded protein is CASSFGERELEETQYF.

The chain links TRBV28 to TRBJ2-7, with 9 bases fitting TRBD2. The CDR3 has 14 amino acids. V lost 6 bases and J lost 3; bases outside the gene matches: 6. Germline loops: CDR1 MDHEN, CDR2 SYDVKM. In nucleotides, the CDR3 is TGTGCCAGCAGGATAGCGGGAGTGGGCTACGAGCAGTACTTC. Translation gives CASRIAGVGYEQYF.

The chain uses TRBV6-2 or TRBV6-3 and TRBJ2-2; possible D gene TRBD2, 7 bases. Germline V gene sequence: CDR1 MNHEY, CDR2 SVGEGT. The length of the CDR3 is 15 residues. V shed 2 bases and J shed 3 bases, with 10 bases lying between them. CDR3 bases: TGTGCCAGCAGTTACAGGGGGGGGTACACCGGGGAGCTGTTTTTT. This encodes CASSYRGGYTGELFF.

The count of this clone is one. The chain carries TRBV9 and TRBJ2-7; 11 bases match TRBD1. The CDR3 runs 19 residues. V lost 4 bases, J lost 7 bases, and 22 bases stayed unmatched. Germline V CDR1 and CDR2: SGDLS, YYNGEE. The CDR3 protein is CASSPGTGGFGAAGGEQYF. The CDR3, as DNA: TGTGCCAGCAGCCCCGGGACAGGGGGTTTCGGAGCGGCAGGAGGAGAGCAGTACTTC.

The sample holds a few counts of this clone. The rearrangement joins TRBV12-3 or TRBV12-4 to TRBJ2-7; possibly TRBD2 for D (6 bases). This CDR3 is 13 amino acids long. Trimming stripped 7 bases from V and 3 bases from J, with 13 bases between. This CDR3 is CASTLGGLYEQYF. DNA for the CDR3: TGTGCCAGCACCCTGGGGGGACTCTACGAGCAGTACTTC.

This clone showed up just once. CDR3 residues: CASRLRGTVSNQPQHF. CDR3 DNA sequence: TGTGCCAGTAGACTTAGGGGGACAGTTAGCAATCAGCCCCAGCATTTT. The chain is built from TRBV19 and TRBJ1-5, with 7 bases matching TRBD1. Germline lookup yields CDR1 LNHDA and CDR2 SQIVND (reference sequence). The CDR3 spans 16 residues. The V gene end was trimmed by 6 bases and the J gene end by 0 bases; junction bases not matched to a gene: 8.

This clone was picked up a small number of times. V usage is TRBV7-6 and J usage is TRBJ1-5, with D uncertain. There are 13 residues in the CDR3. The V gene's germline CDR1 is SGHVS and CDR2 FNYEAQ. V was clipped by 9 bases and J by 0 bases, with 9 bases between them. The CDR3 region is CASSRDSNQPQHF. Here the CDR3 DNA reads TGTGCCAGTTCGCGGGATAGCAATCAGCCCCAGCATTTT.

The chain links TRBV6-2 or TRBV6-3 to TRBJ2-1; TRBD1 aligns across 10 bases. The CDR3 loop spans 15 amino acids. Germline CDR1 MNHEY, CDR2 SVGEGT. The V and J ends lost 6 bases and 6 bases, in that order; junction bases with no gene match: 8. The DNA of the CDR3 is TGTGCCAGCAGCCACGGGACAGGGGAGATCAATGAGCAGTTCTTC. This sequence encodes CASSHGTGEINEQFF.

The gene calls are TRBV19 and TRBJ2-7; 7 bases are a match to TRBD1. CDR3 length: 13 residues. The germline V gene encodes CDR1 LNHDA and CDR2 SQIVND (reference sequence). V was clipped by 6 bases and J by 6 bases; unmatched bases: 8. The CDR3 reads CASSERTGREQYF. CDR3 nucleotides: TGTGCCAGTAGCGAAAGGACAGGACGCGAGCAGTACTTC.

The V and J genes are TRBV3-1 (or the pseudogene TRBV3-2) and TRBJ2-3, with 7 bases aligning to TRBD1. Germline V CDR1 and CDR2: LGHDT, YNNKEL (reference sequence). The CDR3 is made up of 15 amino acids. Unmatched junction bases numbered 10, after V lost 4 bases and J lost 6 bases. CDR3: CASSPTTGSSDTQYF. The DNA for the CDR3 is TGTGCCAGCAGCCCGACGACAGGGTCGAGTGATACGCAGTATTTT.

This clone was seen more than once but under ten times. The rearrangement uses TRBV4-3 and TRBJ2-7; D uncertain. V lost 2 bases to trimming and J lost 5 bases, with 16 bases between them. The CDR3 is 15 residues long. CDR1 and CDR2 (germline): LGHNA, YSLEER. CDR3 sequence: CASSQTLSSVHEQYF. DNA for the CDR3: TGCGCCAGCAGCCAAACCCTATCTTCGGTCCACGAGCAGTACTTC.

This chain joins TRBV27 and TRBJ1-5; 8 bases are a match to TRBD1. Trimming at V came to 5 bases and at J to 6 bases, leaving 12 bases not matched to a gene. Germline V gene sequence: CDR1 MNHEY, CDR2 SMNVEV (reference sequence). The CDR3 spans 16 residues. CDR3 sequence reads: CASSPPPDRGGQPQHF. The DNA for the CDR3 is TGTGCCAGCAGTCCACCACCCGACAGGGGCGGTCAGCCCCAGCATTTT.

V usage is TRBV7-2 and J usage is TRBJ2-1; 7 bases match TRBD2. This CDR3 contains 13 residues. Losses at the gene ends were 4 bases for V and 6 bases for J; bases not matched to a gene: 3. CDR1 SGHTA and CDR2 FQGNSA come from the germline V gene. CDR3 nucleotide sequence: TGTGCCAGCAGCTGGCGACTAGCCAATGAGCAGTTCTTC. Translation: CASSWRLANEQFF.

This chain uses TRBV9 with TRBJ2-5, with 16 positions matching TRBD2. V shed 0 bases, J shed 4 bases, and the junction held 6 bases outside the gene matches. Per the germline V gene, CDR1 is SGDLS and CDR2 is YYNGEE. This CDR3 has 18 residues. DNA of the CDR3: TGTGCCAGCAGCGTAGGGGGACTAGCGGGAGGGAAGGGAGAGACCCAGTACTTC. It codes for CASSVGGLAGGKGETQYF.

The CDR3 nucleotides are TGTGCCAGCAGCCACTCAGGGGCTCGAGGTTCTGGAAACACCATATATTTT. Protein product: CASSHSGARGSGNTIYF. The genes are TRBV3-1 (or the pseudogene TRBV3-2) and TRBJ1-3, with D perhaps matching TRBD1 (6 bases). CDR3 length: 17 residues. Germline lookup yields CDR1 LGHDT and CDR2 YNNKEL (reference sequence). The V gene lost 3 bases and the J gene lost 1 base, with 16 bases spanning the gap.

This chain joins TRBV19 and TRBJ2-2; 10 bases are a match to TRBD2. CDR1 LNHDA and CDR2 SQIVND come from the germline V gene (reference sequence). There are 20 residues in the CDR3. The V and J ends lost 3 bases and 0 bases, in that order; junction bases with no gene match: 13. CDR3 DNA sequence: TGTGCCAGTAGTATCCTTTTTGCTGGACTAGCGGAATCGAACACCGGGGAGCTGTTTTTT. It yields the protein CASSILFAGLAESNTGELFF. Variable domain in full (rest from reference TRBV19 and TRBJ2-2): DGGITQSPKYLFRKEGQNVTLSCEQNLNHDAMYWYRQDPGQGLRLIYYSQIVNDFQKGDIAEGYSVSREKKESFPLTVTSAQKNPTAFYLCASSILFAGLAESNTGELFFGEGSRLTVL.

The J gene is TRBJ2-7, the V gene TRBV28; tentative D call: TRBD1 (8 bases). CDR3 size: 15 residues. CDR1 and CDR2 (germline): MDHEN, SYDVKM. Trimming stripped 6 bases from V and 5 bases from J, with 20 bases between. CDR3 loop: CASSTAGGGGNEQYF. The CDR3 DNA reads TGTGCCAGCAGCACTGCAGGGGGCGGGGGAAACGAGCAGTACTTC.

The V and J genes are TRBV28 and TRBJ1-5; possibly TRBD1 for D (6 bases). Germline CDR1 is MDHEN and CDR2 is SYDVKM. V gave up 7 bases and J gave up 0 bases, with 19 bases separating them. This CDR3 has 17 residues. CDR3 nucleotides: TGTGCCAGCACCTCCTTCGGCAGGGGCCGTAGCAATCAGCCCCAGCATTTT. It codes for CASTSFGRGRSNQPQHF. The complete variable domain, with remaining parts taken from reference TRBV28 and TRBJ1-5, reads DVKVTQSSRYLVKRTGEKVFLECVQDMDHENMFWYRQDPGLGLRLIYFSYDVKMKEKGDIPEGYSVSREKKERFSLILESASTNQTSMYLCASTSFGRGRSNQPQHFGDGTRLSIL.

This sequence joins TRBV29-1 and TRBJ2-6; 9 bases fit TRBD2. The V gene's germline CDR1 is SQVTM and CDR2 ANQGSEA. Trimming at V came to 3 bases and at J to 0 bases, leaving 3 bases not matched to a gene. This CDR3 is built from 16 residues. The CDR3 is CSVDGGRASGANVLTF. The CDR3 DNA follows: TGCAGCGTTGATGGCGGGAGGGCCTCTGGGGCCAACGTCCTGACTTTC.

V and J are TRBV28 and TRBJ1-2; D is possibly TRBD1 (6 bases). V gave up 7 bases and J gave up 8 bases, with 17 bases separating them. This CDR3 has 13 amino acids. Germline values: CDR1 MDHEN, CDR2 SYDVKM. For the CDR3, the DNA is TGTGCCAGCAATGACAGGTCTTCCTCGGGCTACACCTTC. Protein: CASNDRSSSGYTF.

The gene calls are TRBV6-5 and TRBJ1-2; TRBD1 matches 9 bases. This CDR3 contains 14 residues. Germline lookup yields CDR1 MNHEY and CDR2 SVGAGI. The V segment lost 5 bases and the J segment 4 bases; nucleotides outside the gene matches: 5. The CDR3, as DNA: TGTGCCAGCAGTCTGACAGGGGGTGGCTATGGCTACACCTTC. Its protein product is CASSLTGGGYGYTF.